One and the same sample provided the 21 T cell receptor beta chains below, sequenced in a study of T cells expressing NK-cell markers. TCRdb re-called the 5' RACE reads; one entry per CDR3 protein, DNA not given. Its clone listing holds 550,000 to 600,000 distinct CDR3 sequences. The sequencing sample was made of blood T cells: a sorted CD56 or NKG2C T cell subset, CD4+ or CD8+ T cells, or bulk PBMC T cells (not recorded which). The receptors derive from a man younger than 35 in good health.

The CDR3 loop is CASSQRQGLSNYGYTF. This sequence joins TRBV23-1 and TRBJ1-2; TCRdb's D gene call, TRBD1, goes unchecked for lack of DNA. TRBV23-1 is treated as an ORF (open reading frame) with a function not yet certain. The CDR3 has 16 amino acids.

The CDR3: CASSLAQGLFTDTQYF. The rearrangement uses TRBV11-2 and TRBJ2-3; lacking DNA, the TRBD1 call made by TCRdb goes unchecked. This CDR3 spans 16 amino acids. Germline V gives CDR1 SGHAT, CDR2 FQNNGV.

The CDR3: CATSDLGVGEQFF. The J gene is TRBJ2-1, the V gene TRBV24-1. The CDR3 sequence is 13 residues long. CDR1 and CDR2 from the germline V gene are KGHDR and SFDVKD.

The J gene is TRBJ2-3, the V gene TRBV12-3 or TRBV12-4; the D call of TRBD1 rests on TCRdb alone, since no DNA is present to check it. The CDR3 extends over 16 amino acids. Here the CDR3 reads CASSSLGAGGSDTQYF.

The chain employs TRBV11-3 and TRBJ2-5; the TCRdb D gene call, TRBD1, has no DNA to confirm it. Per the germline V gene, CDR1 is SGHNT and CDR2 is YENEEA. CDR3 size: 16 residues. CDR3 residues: CASSLDGGQGYETQYF.

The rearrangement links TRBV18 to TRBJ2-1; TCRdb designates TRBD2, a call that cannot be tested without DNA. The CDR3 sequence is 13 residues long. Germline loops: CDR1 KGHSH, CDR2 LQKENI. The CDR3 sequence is CASSPSLGNEQFF.

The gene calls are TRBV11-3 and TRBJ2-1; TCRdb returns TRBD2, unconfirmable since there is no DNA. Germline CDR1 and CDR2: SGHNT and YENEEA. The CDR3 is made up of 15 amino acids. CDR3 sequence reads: CASSLDGRISNEQFF.

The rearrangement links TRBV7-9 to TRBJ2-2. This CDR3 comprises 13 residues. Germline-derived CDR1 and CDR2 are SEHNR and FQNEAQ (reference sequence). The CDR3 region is CASRSRYTGELFF.

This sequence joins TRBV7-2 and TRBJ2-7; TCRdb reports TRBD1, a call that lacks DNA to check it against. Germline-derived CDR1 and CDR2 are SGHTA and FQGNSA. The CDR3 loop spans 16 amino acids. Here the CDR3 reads CASSPHSGTGRDEQYF.

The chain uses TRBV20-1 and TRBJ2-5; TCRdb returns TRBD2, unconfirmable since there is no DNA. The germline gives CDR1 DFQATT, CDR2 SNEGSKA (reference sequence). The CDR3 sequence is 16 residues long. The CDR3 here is CSARTSGRGYQETQYF.

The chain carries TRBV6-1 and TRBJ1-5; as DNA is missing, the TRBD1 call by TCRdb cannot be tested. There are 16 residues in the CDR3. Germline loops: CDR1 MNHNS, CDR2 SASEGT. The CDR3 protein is CASRARGEYSNQPQHF.

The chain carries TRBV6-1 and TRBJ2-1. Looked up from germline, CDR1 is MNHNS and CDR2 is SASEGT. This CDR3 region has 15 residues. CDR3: CASSDVACQNNEQFF.

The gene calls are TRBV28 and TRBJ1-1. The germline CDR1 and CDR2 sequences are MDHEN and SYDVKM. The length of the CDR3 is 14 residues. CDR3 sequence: CASNARLLNTEAFF.

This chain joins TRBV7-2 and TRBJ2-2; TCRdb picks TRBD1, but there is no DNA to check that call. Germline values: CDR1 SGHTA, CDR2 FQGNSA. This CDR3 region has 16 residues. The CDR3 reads CASSLEARINTGELFF.

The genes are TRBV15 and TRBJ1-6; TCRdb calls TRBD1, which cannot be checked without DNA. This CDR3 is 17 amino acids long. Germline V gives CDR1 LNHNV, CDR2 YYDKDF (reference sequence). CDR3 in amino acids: CATSRIPQGDVNSPLHF.

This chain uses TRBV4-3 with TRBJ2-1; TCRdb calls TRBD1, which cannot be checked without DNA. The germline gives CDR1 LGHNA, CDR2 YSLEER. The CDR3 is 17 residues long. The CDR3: CASSQGQGFGSGNEQFF.

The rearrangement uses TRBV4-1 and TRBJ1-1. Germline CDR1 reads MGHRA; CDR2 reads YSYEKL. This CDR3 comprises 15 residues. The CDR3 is CASSQVIAGVAEAFF.

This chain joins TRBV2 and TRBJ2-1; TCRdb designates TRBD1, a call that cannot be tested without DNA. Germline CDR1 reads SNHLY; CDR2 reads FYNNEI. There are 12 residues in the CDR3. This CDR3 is CATYPGTGEQFF. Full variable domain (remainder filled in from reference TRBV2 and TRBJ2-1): EPEVTQTPSHQVTQMGQEVILRCVPISNHLYFYWYRQILGQKVEFLVSFYNNEISEKSEIFDDQFSVERPDGSNFTLKIRSTKLEDSAMYFCATYPGTGEQFFGPGTRLTVL.

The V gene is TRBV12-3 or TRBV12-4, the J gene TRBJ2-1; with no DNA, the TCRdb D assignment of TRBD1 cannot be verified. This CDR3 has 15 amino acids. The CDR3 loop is CASSFPGQGSPEQFF.

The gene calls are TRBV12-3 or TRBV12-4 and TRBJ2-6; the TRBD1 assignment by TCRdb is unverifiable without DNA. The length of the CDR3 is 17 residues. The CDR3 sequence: CASSPGTTKAGANVLTF.

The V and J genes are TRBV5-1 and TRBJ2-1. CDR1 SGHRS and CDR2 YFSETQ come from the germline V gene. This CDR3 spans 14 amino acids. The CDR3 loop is CASSRDRPYNEQFF.